These 25 T cell receptor beta chains originate from one sample sequenced in a study of cytomegalovirus exposure and HLA in healthy donors. The data were produced by immunoSEQ multiplex PCR, yet TCRdb's version contains in-frame clones alone and is incomplete. Counted here are more than 55,000 clones, more than 90% occurring once; the ten biggest clones make up just over 0.9%. The sequencing input was PBMCs. The origin of the receptors is a man aged 18 to 30 in good health and CMV-seronegative.

V is TRBV5-4 and J is TRBJ1-2; perhaps TRBD1 as D (5 bases). Germline-derived CDR1 and CDR2 are SGHNT and YYREEE (reference sequence). V lost 7 bases and J 7 bases, leaving 17 bases between the germline ends. This CDR3 region has 13 residues. In DNA form, the CDR3 reads TGTGCCAGCTCTCTGGGGGGGGTTATTGGCTACACCTTC. Protein product: CASSLGGVIGYTF.

The chain joins TRBV28 to TRBJ1-5; D might be TRBD1 (6 bases). Germline V gene data show CDR1 as MDHEN and CDR2 as SYDVKM. The CDR3 sequence is 13 residues long. The V end lost 7 bases, the J end lost 7 bases, and 14 bases lay between the germline ends. Here the CDR3 reads CASTLTGRQPQHF. In nucleotides, the CDR3 is TGTGCCAGCACCCTAACAGGGAGACAGCCCCAGCATTTT. Looking up the rest from reference TRBV28 and TRBJ1-5 gives the full variable domain: DVKVTQSSRYLVKRTGEKVFLECVQDMDHENMFWYRQDPGLGLRLIYFSYDVKMKEKGDIPEGYSVSREKKERFSLILESASTNQTSMYLCASTLTGRQPQHFGDGTRLSIL.

The chain combines TRBV11-2 with TRBJ2-7, with 7 bases that match TRBD2. Germline values: CDR1 SGHAT, CDR2 FQNNGV. The CDR3 loop spans 17 amino acids. Trimming took 1 base from V and 0 from J; bases not matched to a gene: 9. This chain's CDR3 is CASSLGELAGDSYEQYF. The CDR3, as DNA: TGTGCCAGCAGCTTAGGTGAATTAGCGGGCGACTCCTACGAGCAGTACTTC. The complete variable domain, with remaining parts taken from reference TRBV11-2 and TRBJ2-7, reads EAGVAQSPRYKIIEKRQSVAFWCNPISGHATLYWYQQILGQGPKLLIQFQNNGVVDDSQLPKDRFSAERLKGVDSTLKIQPAKLEDSAVYLCASSLGELAGDSYEQYFGPGTRLTVT.

The chain joins TRBV10-3 to TRBJ2-3, with D maybe TRBD1 (5 bases). CDR3 length equals 13 residues. V gave up 6 bases and J gave up 3 bases, with 10 bases separating them. Germline V gene sequence: CDR1 ENHRY, CDR2 SYGVKD. The CDR3, as DNA: TGTGCCATCAGGGGGCCCAGAACAGATACGCAGTATTTT. Its translation is CAIRGPRTDTQYF.

The V and J genes are TRBV10-3 and TRBJ2-1, with 11 nucleotides matching TRBD2. In germline, CDR1 is ENHRY, CDR2 SYGVKD. V lost 0 bases and J lost 5; bases outside the gene matches: 6. The CDR3 runs to 17 residues. The CDR3 bases are TGTGCCATCAGTGAGTCGAATAGCGGGAGGGCTGACAATGAGCAGTTCTTC. Encoded protein: CAISESNSGRADNEQFF.

This clone was seen only once. The rearrangement uses TRBV5-1 and TRBJ1-4; D is possibly TRBD1 (6 bases). The germline CDR1 and CDR2 sequences are SGHRS and YFSETQ. The V gene lost 2 bases and the J gene lost 8 bases, with 16 bases spanning the gap. The CDR3 is 15 amino acids. CDR3 sequence (DNA): TGCGCCAGCAGCTTAACAGGGTTCATGGGGGAAAAACTGTTTTTT. Amino acid sequence: CASSLTGFMGEKLFF.

The CDR3 region has the DNA TGCGCCAGCAGCCAAGATGGACAGGGAACGACCTACGAGCAGTACTTC. Translating gives CASSQDGQGTTYEQYF. The V gene is TRBV4-1, the J gene TRBJ2-7, with 8 bases that match TRBD1. Germline V gene data show CDR1 as MGHRA and CDR2 as YSYEKL. This CDR3 comprises 16 residues. The junction had 6 bases not matched to a gene; V was cut back by 0 bases and J by 2 bases.

The V and J genes are TRBV10-3 and TRBJ2-7; TRBD1 might be the D (6 bases). Germline V gene sequence: CDR1 ENHRY, CDR2 SYGVKD. V was cut by 10 bases and J by 0 bases, with 13 bases left in between. The CDR3 spans 13 residues. The CDR3 DNA is TGTGCCAGCGACGACAGGTACTCCTACGAGCAGTACTTC. It yields the protein CASDDRYSYEQYF.

V gene TRBV7-8 combines with J gene TRBJ2-1; 11 bases agree with TRBD2. This CDR3 spans 19 amino acids. CDR1 is SGHVS and CDR2 is FQNEAQ in the germline V gene. V trimming: 4 bases; J trimming: 0 bases; junction bases outside the gene matches: 11. CDR3 amino acids: CASSSGLADLLSSYNEQFF. CDR3 bases: TGTGCCAGCAGCTCGGGACTAGCGGACCTTTTGAGCTCCTACAATGAGCAGTTCTTC. Complete variable domain (other parts from reference TRBV7-8 and TRBJ2-1): GAGVSQSPRYKVAKRGQDVALRCDPISGHVSLFWYQQALGQGPEFLTYFQNEAQLDKSGLPSDRFFAERPEGSVSTLKIQRTQQEDSAVYLCASSSGLADLLSSYNEQFFGPGTRLTVL.

V gene TRBV19 combines with J gene TRBJ1-5; D gene unclear. The CDR3 totals 13 residues. The germline gives CDR1 LNHDA, CDR2 SQIVND (reference sequence). V lost 3 bases and J lost 6, with 9 bases in between. The CDR3 coding sequence is TGTGCCAGTAGTATGAGGCTTGGTCAGCCCCAGCATTTT. As protein: CASSMRLGQPQHF.

The chain links TRBV30 to TRBJ2-3, with TRBD2 matching 9 bases. Germline V gives CDR1 GTSNPN, CDR2 SVGIG (reference sequence). Trimming at V came to 5 bases and at J to 4 bases, leaving 10 bases not matched to a gene. This CDR3 has 15 amino acids. The CDR3 DNA reads as TGTGCCTGGCTCAAAGACGCGGGAGGGTCAGATACGCAGTATTTT. Translating gives CAWLKDAGGSDTQYF.

This rearrangement joins TRBV7-9 to TRBJ2-7; the D is unclear. CDR3 length: 14 amino acids. Germline values: CDR1 SEHNR, CDR2 FQNEAQ (reference sequence). Trimming stripped 2 bases from V and 2 bases from J, with 10 bases between. CDR3 amino acids: CASSLRTAAYEQYF. CDR3 DNA sequence: TGTGCCAGCAGCTTACGAACAGCCGCCTACGAGCAGTACTTC.

The chain is built from TRBV2 and TRBJ2-3; tentative D call: TRBD2 (7 bases). Germline lookup yields CDR1 SNHLY and CDR2 FYNNEI. V was trimmed by 5 bases and J by 2 bases, leaving 14 bases between them. CDR3 length: 15 amino acids. CDR3 sequence reads: CASSRVGGPTDTQYF. CDR3 nucleotides: TGTGCCAGCAGTAGGGTGGGGGGGCCCACAGATACGCAGTATTTT.

The chain links TRBV5-1 to TRBJ2-2; possibly TRBD1 for D (6 bases). Deletions cut 2 bases from V and 4 bases from J, with 15 bases between. The CDR3 totals 16 residues. The germline CDR1 and CDR2 sequences are SGHRS and YFSETQ. CDR3 sequence (DNA): TGCGCCAGCAGCTTAAGAGGGCAGGGGATCACCGGGGAGCTGTTTTTT. The encoded protein is CASSLRGQGITGELFF.

V is TRBV15 and J is TRBJ2-3, with TRBD2 matching 13 bases. CDR1 and CDR2 (germline): LNHNV, YYDKDF (reference sequence). J lost 6 bases, V lost 0 bases, and 9 bases had no gene match. The CDR3 has 18 amino acids. CDR3 region: CATSRDWGLAGSLDTQYF. CDR3 nucleotides: TGTGCCACCAGCAGAGATTGGGGACTAGCGGGAAGTTTGGATACGCAGTATTTT.

The genes are TRBV5-1 and TRBJ2-3; 8 nucleotides agree with TRBD1. V shed 4 bases, J shed 0 bases, and the junction held 7 bases outside the gene matches. CDR3 length: 16 residues. In germline, CDR1 is SGHRS, CDR2 YFSETQ. The CDR3 region has the DNA TGCGCCAGCAGCGAAACAGGGGGAACTAGCACAGATACGCAGTATTTT. Residues: CASSETGGTSTDTQYF. Full variable domain (missing parts from reference TRBV5-1 and TRBJ2-3): KAGVTQTPRYLIKTRGQQVTLSCSPISGHRSVSWYQQTPGQGLQFLFEYFSETQRNKGNFPGRFSGRQFSNSRSEMNVSTLELGDSALYLCASSETGGTSTDTQYFGPGTRLTVL.

The genes are TRBV5-1 and TRBJ2-7; 9 bases are shared with TRBD2. Germline CDR1 SGHRS, CDR2 YFSETQ. Unmatched junction bases numbered 13, after V lost 3 bases and J lost 6 bases. This CDR3 region has 16 residues. CDR3 nucleotide sequence: TGCGCCAGCAGCTGGGGGGCTAGCGGGATTGAAGGCGAGCAGTACTTC. As protein: CASSWGASGIEGEQYF. Combining the CDR3 with reference TRBV5-1 and TRBJ2-7 gives the whole variable domain KAGVTQTPRYLIKTRGQQVTLSCSPISGHRSVSWYQQTPGQGLQFLFEYFSETQRNKGNFPGRFSGRQFSNSRSEMNVSTLELGDSALYLCASSWGASGIEGEQYFGPGTRLTVT.

The V gene is TRBV27, the J gene TRBJ2-7; 14 bases match TRBD2. V shed 0 bases, J shed 5 bases, and the junction held 3 bases outside the gene matches. The CDR3 consists of 16 residues. CDR1 is MNHEY and CDR2 is SMNVEV in the germline V gene (reference sequence). The CDR3 DNA follows: TGTGCCAGCAGTTTATCGGGACTAGCGGGAGCGAACGAGCAGTACTTC. This sequence encodes CASSLSGLAGANEQYF.

The chain has TRBV19 and TRBJ2-4; 10 bases map to TRBD1. There are 16 residues in the CDR3. V trimming: 5 bases; J trimming: 0 bases; junction bases outside the gene matches: 4. Germline V lookup: CDR1 LNHDA, CDR2 SQIVND (reference sequence). CDR3 protein: CASSLRTGGAKNIQYF. The CDR3 DNA follows: TGTGCCAGTAGTCTCAGGACAGGGGGAGCCAAAAACATTCAGTACTTC.

The DNA for the CDR3 is TGCGCCAGCCGGGACAGGGAAAATGAAAAACTGTTTTTT. Translated: CASRDRENEKLFF. The V gene is TRBV5-1, the J gene TRBJ1-4; 9 nucleotides agree with TRBD1. The germline CDR1 and CDR2 sequences are SGHRS and YFSETQ. The CDR3 has 13 residues. V shed 7 bases and J 5 bases; nucleotides not matched to a gene: 3.

The rearrangement links TRBV2 to TRBJ2-1; D is perhaps TRBD2 (6 bases). The CDR3 has 13 amino acids. V lost 6 bases and J 8 bases, leaving 14 bases between the germline ends. CDR1 SNHLY and CDR2 FYNNEI come from the germline V gene. The CDR3 sequence: CASRKRVGDEQFF. The CDR3 region has the DNA TGTGCCAGCAGGAAGCGGGTCGGCGATGAGCAGTTCTTC.

The chain has TRBV7-2 and TRBJ1-5; tentatively, D is TRBD1 (6 bases). This CDR3 is 15 amino acids long. Looked up from germline, CDR1 is SGHTA and CDR2 is FQGNSA. The germline V and J ends were trimmed by 1 base and 6 bases, with 13 bases remaining between them. The CDR3 DNA reads TGTGCCAGCAGCTTAGGACAGGAAAGAGTTCAGCCCCAGCATTTT. Its translation: CASSLGQERVQPQHF.

CDR3 DNA sequence: TGTGCCAGCAGCTTAAGTGGACTAGACGATGAGCAGTTCTTC. It translates to CASSLSGLDDEQFF. The J gene is TRBJ2-1, the V gene TRBV7-9; TRBD2 matches at 7 bases. The germline CDR1 and CDR2 sequences are SEHNR and FQNEAQ (reference sequence). CDR3 size: 14 residues. The J segment lost 8 bases and the V segment lost 2 bases, leaving 6 bases of the junction unmatched.

The chain links TRBV27 to TRBJ2-5; D possibly corresponds to TRBD2 (6 bases). Germline V gene data show CDR1 as MNHEY and CDR2 as SMNVEV (reference sequence). Trimming removed 5 bases at V and 1 base at J, with 14 bases between. This CDR3 spans 15 amino acids. The CDR3 reads CASSTTPGSQETQYF. In DNA form, the CDR3 reads TGTGCCAGCAGTACTACCCCCGGGAGCCAAGAGACCCAGTACTTC.

The chain recombines TRBV2 with TRBJ2-3; D possibly corresponds to TRBD2 (6 bases). CDR1 and CDR2 (germline): SNHLY, FYNNEI. Trimming took off 7 bases at V and 0 bases at J, with 14 bases between the two ends. This CDR3 contains 15 residues. The CDR3 region is CASNTLATSTDTQYF. The CDR3 DNA follows: TGTGCCAGCAACACACTAGCAACTAGCACAGATACGCAGTATTTT. Combining the CDR3 with reference TRBV2 and TRBJ2-3 gives the whole variable domain EPEVTQTPSHQVTQMGQEVILRCVPISNHLYFYWYRQILGQKVEFLVSFYNNEISEKSEIFDDQFSVERPDGSNFTLKIRSTKLEDSAMYFCASNTLATSTDTQYFGPGTRLTVL.